This T cell receptor beta chain was recorded in a study of cytomegalovirus exposure and HLA in healthy donors. Study results and limitations: The classifier, whose performance was assessed in both the original and validation cohorts, reportedly diagnosed cytomegalovirus status with high specificity and sensitivity.

Libraries were prepared by immunoSEQ multiplex PCR; TCRdb keeps only in-frame clonotypes and omits some of them. The repertoire holds 100,000 to 150,000 clones, with approximately 89% as singletons. Remarks on this clone: What it recognizes is unknown.

Trimming shortened V by 3 bases and J by 1 base, and 7 bases separated the two germline ends. CDR3 size: 13 residues. Germline CDR1 SGHRS, CDR2 YFSETQ. Separation from the approximately 670-subject first cohort characterized the approximately 120-subject validation cohort, to which the donors belonged. The chain employs TRBV5-1 and TRBJ1-1, with D unresolved. The clonotype comes from a woman aged 18-29 years in good health and CMV-seronegative. Sequences were obtained from PBMCs. CDR3 sequence: CASSSAGNTEAFF. Written as DNA, the CDR3 is TGCGCCAGCAGCTCGGCGGGGAACACTGAAGCTTTCTTT.